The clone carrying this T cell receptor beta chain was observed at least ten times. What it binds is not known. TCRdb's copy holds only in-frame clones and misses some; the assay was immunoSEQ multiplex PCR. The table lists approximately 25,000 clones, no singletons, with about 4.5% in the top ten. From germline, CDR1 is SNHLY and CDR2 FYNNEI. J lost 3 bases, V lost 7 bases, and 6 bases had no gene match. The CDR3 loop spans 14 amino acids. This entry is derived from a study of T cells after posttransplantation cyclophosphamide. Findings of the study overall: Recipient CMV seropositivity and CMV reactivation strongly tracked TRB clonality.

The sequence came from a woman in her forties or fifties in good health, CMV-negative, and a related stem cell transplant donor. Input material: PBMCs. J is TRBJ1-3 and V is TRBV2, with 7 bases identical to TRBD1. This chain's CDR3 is CASTTDRVGNTIYF. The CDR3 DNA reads TGTGCCAGCACCACCGACAGGGTTGGAAACACCATATATTTT. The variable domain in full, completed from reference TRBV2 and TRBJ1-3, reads EPEVTQTPSHQVTQMGQEVILRCVPISNHLYFYWYRQILGQKVEFLVSFYNNEISEKSEIFDDQFSVERPDGSNFTLKIRSTKLEDSAMYFCASTTDRVGNTIYFGEGSWLTVV.